The clone carrying this T cell receptor beta chain was seen only once. The data were obtained in a study of blood T cell repertoires in COVID-19. Study summary: The study drew acute and convalescent COVID-19 samples from the United States, Italy and Spain.

Germline V gene data show CDR1 as MNHNS and CDR2 as SASEGT. Trimming left V 5 bases short and J 1 base short, with 11 bases between. The CDR3 length is 14 residues. Participants spanned ages about 18 to 90 years and resided in 20 to 30 US areas. A COVID-19 case was met by exposed participants within 2 weeks before study entry. Study processing details: Amplification of reference gene primers was used by the study to estimate nucleated cell counts. The method was immunoSEQ multiplex PCR; TCRdb's version includes in-frame clones alone and lacks a portion of them. For V, J and clone size, that table is used; D and trimming come from the DNA. The sample has 250,000 to 300,000 clones; roughly nine tenths are singletons.

The sequence was obtained from a woman in her fifties or sixties who had been exposed to COVID-19. The sample taken for sequencing was PBMCs or T cells enriched from blood (not recorded which). This chain links TRBV6-1 with TRBJ2-5; perhaps TRBD2 as D (7 bases). This chain's CDR3 is CASSKGGVQETQYF. The CDR3 DNA is TGTGCCAGCAGTAAAGGGGGGGTCCAAGAGACCCAGTACTTC.